These T cell receptor beta chains were read from a single sample in a study of T cell changes during pregnancy in multiple sclerosis. TCRdb keeps only in-frame clones here, not all; method: immunoSEQ multiplex PCR. Among more than 35,000 clones listed, 70% to 90% were seen once. The material was CD8+ T cells from peripheral blood mononuclear cells, obtained after pregnancy. Source of these receptors: a female donor in good health, enrolled as a control in a pregnancy study. Each CDR3 is given with its conserved first and last residue. D genes are given only for firm matches. Clone size is given for some rows only: seen once, a few or many times, or a class if the clone is expanded.

d_call: NA; cdr3_length: 13; v_call: TRBV10-2; clone_size: once; j_call: TRBJ1-2; cdr3_nt: TGCGCCACCTCAACAGGCGTTAACTATGGCTACACCTTC; cdr3_aa: CATSTGVNYGYTF
d_call: NA; cdr3_length: 10; v_call: TRBV7-9; clone_size: once; j_call: TRBJ1-2; cdr3_nt: TGTGCCAGCATCCCAGTCGTTCAGGCCTTC; cdr3_aa: CASIPVVQAF
d_call: NA; cdr3_length: 19; v_call: TRBV4-3; clone_size: NA; j_call: TRBJ2-1; cdr3_nt: TGCGCCAGCAGCCAGGCTCTAGCGACGGTTGGTTGGTCCTACAATGAGCAGTTCTTC; cdr3_aa: CASSQALATVGWSYNEQFF
d_call: NA; cdr3_length: 13; v_call: TRBV5-1; clone_size: NA; j_call: TRBJ2-7; cdr3_nt: TGCGCCAGCAGCGCCGGTAGCTCCTACGAGCAGTACTTC; cdr3_aa: CASSAGSSYEQYF
d_call: NA; cdr3_length: 12; v_call: TRBV7-8; clone_size: NA; j_call: TRBJ2-7; cdr3_nt: TGTGCCAGCAGCCCTATATCCTACGAGCAGTACTTC; cdr3_aa: CASSPISYEQYF
d_call: TRBD1; cdr3_length: 15; v_call: TRBV9; clone_size: NA; j_call: TRBJ2-7; cdr3_nt: TGTGCCAGCAGTTCCGGGACAGGGGCATCCTACGAGCAGTACTTC; cdr3_aa: CASSSGTGASYEQYF
d_call: TRBD1; cdr3_length: 14; v_call: TRBV7-2; clone_size: NA; j_call: TRBJ1-3; cdr3_nt: TGTGCCAGCAGCCTACAGGGGACTGGAAACACCATATATTTT; cdr3_aa: CASSLQGTGNTIYF
d_call: NA; cdr3_length: 15; v_call: TRBV9; clone_size: NA; j_call: TRBJ2-3; cdr3_nt: TGTGCCAGCAGCGTAGGGCTGACAAGCACAGATACGCAGTATTTT; cdr3_aa: CASSVGLTSTDTQYF
d_call: TRBD1; cdr3_length: 14; v_call: TRBV7-8; clone_size: NA; j_call: TRBJ2-7; cdr3_nt: TGTGCCAGCATTCCCACAGGGGACCACTACGAGCAGTACTTC; cdr3_aa: CASIPTGDHYEQYF
d_call: TRBD1; cdr3_length: 13; v_call: TRBV18; clone_size: few; j_call: TRBJ1-2; cdr3_nt: TGTGCCACCCCCCCGCGACAGGGGACTGGCTACACCTTC; cdr3_aa: CATPPRQGTGYTF
d_call: TRBD2; cdr3_length: 18; v_call: TRBV7-9; clone_size: NA; j_call: TRBJ2-3; cdr3_nt: TGTGCCAGCAGCGGGAGGGGTGATGAGCGGGGCCACACAGATACGCAGTATTTT; cdr3_aa: CASSGRGDERGHTDTQYF
d_call: NA; cdr3_length: 16; v_call: TRBV5-1; clone_size: once; j_call: TRBJ2-3; cdr3_nt: TGCGCCAGCAGCTTGGGTGTAGCGCGGTTCACAGATACGCAGTATTTT; cdr3_aa: CASSLGVARFTDTQYF
d_call: NA; cdr3_length: 12; v_call: TRBV5-4; clone_size: NA; j_call: TRBJ2-7; cdr3_nt: TGTGCCAGCCGCGGGCCGAAAGGCGAGCAGTACTTC; cdr3_aa: CASRGPKGEQYF
d_call: NA; cdr3_length: 18; v_call: TRBV7-2; clone_size: once; j_call: TRBJ1-2; cdr3_nt: TGTGCCAGCAGCACAAACATAGGGTCGACAGACATTAACTATGGCTACACCTTC; cdr3_aa: CASSTNIGSTDINYGYTF
d_call: TRBD2; cdr3_length: 16; v_call: TRBV28; clone_size: NA; j_call: TRBJ2-7; cdr3_nt: TGTGCCAGTACTTCTGCAGCGGGGGGGCCCGAATACGAGCAGTACTTC; cdr3_aa: CASTSAAGGPEYEQYF